Below, 15 T cell receptor beta chains from the same sample are listed, as sequenced in a study of cytomegalovirus exposure and HLA in healthy donors. Profiled with immunoSEQ multiplex PCR; TCRdb holds only in-frame clones, not every one. This sample has 170,000 or so clones; about 80% occur once, and the top ten carry 2.8%. The sample comprised PBMCs. These receptor sequences come from a woman between 18 and 29 years old in good health and CMV-seropositive.

The V and J genes are TRBV9 and TRBJ2-1; D remains unclear. In germline, CDR1 is SGDLS, CDR2 YYNGEE. Deletions cut 2 bases from V and 5 bases from J, with 11 bases between. This CDR3 has 14 amino acids. The chain's CDR3 is CASSVPTVDNEQFF. In nucleotides, the CDR3 is TGTGCCAGCAGCGTCCCAACGGTTGACAATGAGCAGTTCTTC.

The chain employs TRBV2 and TRBJ2-3; the match to TRBD2 covers 9 bases. The CDR3 length is 17 residues. The junction had 14 bases not matched to a gene; V was cut back by 5 bases and J by 5 bases. From germline, CDR1 is SNHLY and CDR2 FYNNEI. The CDR3 bases are TGTGCCAGCAGTCTTGGGGCCCGGGCGCGGGGGGGAGATACGCAGTATTTT. Its protein product is CASSLGARARGGDTQYF.

V is TRBV29-1 and J is TRBJ2-1; tentative D call: TRBD1 (6 bases). CDR1 and CDR2 from the germline V gene are SQVTM and ANQGSEA. CDR3 length: 13 residues. V dropped 4 bases and J dropped 6 bases, with 13 bases sitting between them. The CDR3 bases are TGCAGCGTTGGGCTCGGACAGACCAATGAGCAGTTCTTC. It specifies CSVGLGQTNEQFF.

CDR3 in DNA: TGTGCCAGTACACCCCAGGCGCCAGGAGGCTATGGCTACACCTTC. Translated: CASTPQAPGGYGYTF. V is TRBV19 and J is TRBJ1-2, with unresolved D. The germline V gene has CDR1 LNHDA and CDR2 SQIVND (reference sequence). V shed 7 bases and J shed 4 bases, with 19 bases lying between them. The CDR3 sequence is 15 residues long.

V gene TRBV7-9 combines with J gene TRBJ2-1; D is unclear. The CDR3 is 11 amino acids. Germline values: CDR1 SEHNR, CDR2 FQNEAQ (reference sequence). V shed 7 bases and J shed 10 bases, with 11 bases lying between them. This CDR3 is CASNPNSEQFF. The CDR3 DNA is TGTGCCAGCAACCCCAACTCAGAGCAGTTCTTC.

The chain links TRBV10-1 to TRBJ2-7; D might be TRBD2 (5 bases). Trimming took off 5 bases at V and 9 bases at J, with 17 bases between the two ends. The germline V gene has CDR1 WNHNN and CDR2 SYGVQD (reference sequence). The CDR3 runs 13 residues. The CDR3 here is CASSPDWVLGQYF. The DNA of the CDR3 is TGCGCCAGCAGTCCGGACTGGGTCCTCGGGCAGTACTTC.

The chain joins TRBV6-5 to TRBJ1-2; 7 nucleotides agree with TRBD1. With V trimmed by 5 bases and J by 4 bases, 7 bases remained unmatched. Germline V gene lookup returns CDR1 MNHEY and CDR2 SVGAGI. This CDR3 is 14 amino acids long. In DNA, the CDR3 is TGTGCCAGCAGTGACCCCACAGGGGTCTATGGCTACACCTTC. It translates to CASSDPTGVYGYTF.

The rearrangement uses TRBV10-3 and TRBJ2-1, with unresolved D. Per the germline V gene, CDR1 is ENHRY and CDR2 is SYGVKD. The V end was cut by 6 bases, the J end by 6 bases, with 18 bases between. The CDR3 is made up of 15 amino acids. The CDR3 is CAISLTKGTFNEQFF. Written as DNA, the CDR3 is TGTGCCATCAGCCTTACTAAAGGTACCTTCAATGAGCAGTTCTTC.

The CDR3, as DNA: TGTGCCAGCAGCCAAGAGGGGCAGGTGAGCAATCAGCCCCAGCATTTT. Its translation: CASSQEGQVSNQPQHF. This sequence joins TRBV4-2 and TRBJ1-5, with TRBD1 as a possible D gene (5 bases). The CDR3 extends over 16 amino acids. Trimming took 0 bases from V and 1 from J, leaving 10 bases between them. Germline V gene data show CDR1 as LGHNA and CDR2 as YNFKEQ.

The gene calls are TRBV5-5 and TRBJ2-2, with TRBD1 matching over 7 bases. Germline CDR1 SGHKS, CDR2 YYEKEE (reference sequence). After removal of 0 bases from V and 5 bases from J, the junction contained 1 base not matched to a gene. This CDR3 spans 14 amino acids. CDR3 protein: CASSLEQGTGELFF. CDR3 sequence (DNA): TGTGCCAGCAGCTTGGAACAGGGGACCGGGGAGCTGTTTTTT. Full variable domain (outside the CDR3, taken from reference TRBV5-5 and TRBJ2-2): DAGVTQSPTHLIKTRGQQVTLRCSPISGHKSVSWYQQVLGQGPQFIFQYYEKEERGRGNFPDRFSARQFPNYSSELNVNALLLGDSALYLCASSLEQGTGELFFGEGSRLTVL.

On this clone: This sample includes further DNA sequences coding for the same CDR3. V is TRBV20-1 and J is TRBJ2-2; D is unclear. The V end was cut by 5 bases, the J end by 7 bases, with 8 bases between. The CDR3 is made up of 11 amino acids. The germline CDR1 and CDR2 sequences are DFQATT and SNEGSKA (reference sequence). The CDR3 DNA reads TGCAGTGCTCCACTAAACGGGGAGCTGTTTTTT. Amino acids: CSAPLNGELFF.

The J gene is TRBJ1-2, the V gene TRBV4-1, with TRBD1 matching over 8 bases. V dropped 2 bases and J dropped 11; count of bases not matched to a gene: 16. The CDR3 loop spans 16 amino acids. CDR1 is MGHRA and CDR2 is YSYEKL in the germline V gene. The CDR3 sequence: CASSQTPSGGARRYTF. The DNA for the CDR3 is TGCGCCAGCAGCCAAACACCGTCAGGGGGCGCAAGAAGATACACCTTC.

The rearrangement links TRBV5-1 to TRBJ2-5; 7 nucleotides match TRBD1. With V trimmed by 4 bases and J by 3 bases, 12 bases remained unmatched. CDR3 length: 16 amino acids. Germline V gives CDR1 SGHRS, CDR2 YFSETQ. CDR3 protein: CASSRAGGFSEETQYF. DNA for the CDR3: TGCGCCAGCAGCCGGGCAGGGGGTTTTTCGGAAGAGACCCAGTACTTC.

V and J are TRBV11-2 and TRBJ2-7; tentatively, D is TRBD1 (5 bases). The germline V gene encodes CDR1 SGHAT and CDR2 FQNNGV. The CDR3 spans 14 residues. V shed 5 bases and J shed 0 bases, with 11 bases lying between them. This chain's CDR3 is CASSQRQNSYEQYF. CDR3 nucleotide sequence: TGTGCCAGCAGCCAACGACAGAACTCCTACGAGCAGTACTTC.

This clone was detected once. The chain employs TRBV28 and TRBJ2-1; D gene ambiguous. Trimming shortened V by 6 bases and J by 6 bases, and 18 bases separated the two germline ends. CDR3 length: 15 amino acids. Germline-derived CDR1 and CDR2 are MDHEN and SYDVKM. In DNA, the CDR3 is TGTGCCAGCAGCCCGTTTTCGAGGCTCCTCAATGAGCAGTTCTTC. This translates into CASSPFSRLLNEQFF. The full variable domain, its missing parts supplied by reference TRBV28 and TRBJ2-1, is DVKVTQSSRYLVKRTGEKVFLECVQDMDHENMFWYRQDPGLGLRLIYFSYDVKMKEKGDIPEGYSVSREKKERFSLILESASTNQTSMYLCASSPFSRLLNEQFFGPGTRLTVL.